The rows below give T cell receptor beta chains drawn from one sample of a study of blood T cell repertoires in COVID-19. TCRdb keeps only in-frame clones here, not all; method: immunoSEQ multiplex PCR. The sample yields approximately 100,000 clones, 85% to 90% seen once. Sequencing was carried out using peripheral blood. These receptors were collected from a human donor in a cohort sampled during active COVID-19. CDR3s include the opening cysteine and the closing phenylalanine or tryptophan. D genes are given only for firm matches. Only part of the rows carry a size: once, few, many, or a class if the clone is expanded.

J: TRBJ2-1; V: TRBV7-9; D: TRBD2; size: .; DNA: TGTGCCAGCAGCTTATGGGCTAGCGGGGGGGCCGTTGAGCAGTTCTTC; CDR3: CASSLWASGGAVEQFF
J: TRBJ2-3; V: TRBV11-1; D: .; size: once; DNA: TGTGCCAGCAGCCCCGCGCAGGCCGTACCCACAGATACGCAGTATTTT; CDR3: CASSPAQAVPTDTQYF
J: TRBJ2-3; V: TRBV4-3; D: TRBD2; size: .; DNA: TGCGCCAGCAGCCAACGGACTAGCGGAACTGGCACAGATACGCAGTATTTT; CDR3: CASSQRTSGTGTDTQYF
J: TRBJ1-5; V: TRBV19; D: TRBD1; size: .; DNA: TGTGCCAGTAGTATTGGGACAGGGGCTGGACAGCCCCAGCATTTT; CDR3: CASSIGTGAGQPQHF
J: TRBJ2-2; V: TRBV4-2; D: .; size: .; DNA: TGTGCCAGCAGCCAAGATAGCGGAATTACCGGGGAGCTGTTTTTT; CDR3: CASSQDSGITGELFF
J: TRBJ2-3; V: TRBV5-5; D: TRBD2; size: .; DNA: TGTGCCAGCAGCTGGGGACTAGCGGGGAGCACAGATACGCAGTATTTT; CDR3: CASSWGLAGSTDTQYF
J: TRBJ1-5; V: TRBV28; D: TRBD1; size: .; DNA: TGTGCCAGCAGACCGCGGACAGGTACGAGCAATCAGCCCCAGCATTTT; CDR3: CASRPRTGTSNQPQHF
J: TRBJ1-5; V: TRBV19; D: TRBD1; size: .; DNA: TGTGCCAGTAGTACAAGGGACAGGAAAAATCAGCCCCAGCATTTT; CDR3: CASSTRDRKNQPQHF
J: TRBJ2-1; V: TRBV11-2; D: .; size: .; DNA: TGTGCCAGCAGCTTTCGGGCCTACAATGAGCAGTTCTTC; CDR3: CASSFRAYNEQFF
J: TRBJ2-5; V: TRBV2; D: .; size: .; DNA: TGTGCCAGCAATTACTATACCCAAGAGACCCAGTACTTC; CDR3: CASNYYTQETQYF
J: TRBJ2-2; V: TRBV2; D: TRBD2; size: .; DNA: TGTGCCAGCAGTCCAGCGGGGGGACATCCGAACACCGGGGAGCTGTTTTTT; CDR3: CASSPAGGHPNTGELFF
J: TRBJ1-1; V: TRBV21-1; D: .; size: .; DNA: TGTGCCAGCAGCAAAGCGGGGGGAGCTTTCTTT; CDR3: CASSKAGGAFF